The sample holds a few counts of the clone carrying this T cell receptor (beta chain). The ends were cut back, 1 base at V and 0 bases at J, with 10 bases in the middle. The CDR3 sequence is 15 residues long. In germline, CDR1 is MNHNS, CDR2 SASEGT. These data originate in a study of T cell changes during pregnancy in multiple sclerosis. The data were produced by immunoSEQ multiplex PCR, yet TCRdb's version contains in-frame clones alone and is incomplete. The sample includes about 77,000 clones, just over 90% seen only once; the top ten take 2% to 3%. V and J are TRBV6-1 and TRBJ2-7, with a possible D match to TRBD2 (5 bases). The receptor was isolated from a female donor in good health, enrolled as a control in a pregnancy study. Material: peripheral blood, obtained after pregnancy. In DNA form, the CDR3 reads TGTGCCAGCAGTGAAGAGGACTCTTCCTCCTACGAGCAGTACTTC. It translates to CASSEEDSSSYEQYF.